What follows describes a single TCR beta chain. Antigen unknown. This CDR3 is 13 amino acids long. CDR1 and CDR2 (germline): DFQATT, SNEGSKA (reference sequence). This entry is derived from a study of T cells after yellow fever vaccination. Study-wide points: The secondary response showed a weaker magnitude and a faster peak, day 5 versus 15. Of the clonotypes, a small share occurred in both CD4 and CD8 compartments.

TCRdb called the 5' RACE reads again in MiXCR, with one record for every CDR3 protein. The table records nearly 550,000 distinct CDR3 sequences, 15% to 20% of them present only once. Sequencing was performed on PBMCs, taken 15 days after the yellow fever booster vaccination. The chain couples TRBV20-1 to TRBJ2-5; D possibly uses TRBD1 or TRBD2 (5 bases each). This TCR was recovered from a man in his thirties or forties who received the YFV17D yellow fever vaccine. CDR3 DNA: TGCTCCCCCAGCTCGCCGGGACGCGAGACCCAGTACTTC. Amino acids: CSPSSPGRETQYF.